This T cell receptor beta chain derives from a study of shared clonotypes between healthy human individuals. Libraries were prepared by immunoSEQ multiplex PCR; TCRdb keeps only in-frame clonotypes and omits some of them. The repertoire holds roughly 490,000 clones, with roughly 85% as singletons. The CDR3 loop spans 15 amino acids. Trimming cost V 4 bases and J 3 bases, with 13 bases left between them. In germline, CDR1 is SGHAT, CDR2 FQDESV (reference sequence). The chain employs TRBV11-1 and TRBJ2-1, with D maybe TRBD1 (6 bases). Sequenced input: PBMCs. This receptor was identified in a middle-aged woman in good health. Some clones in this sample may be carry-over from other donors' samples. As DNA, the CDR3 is TGTGCCAGCAGCTCAACAGGGAGAGGCTACAATGAGCAGTTCTTC. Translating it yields CASSSTGRGYNEQFF.